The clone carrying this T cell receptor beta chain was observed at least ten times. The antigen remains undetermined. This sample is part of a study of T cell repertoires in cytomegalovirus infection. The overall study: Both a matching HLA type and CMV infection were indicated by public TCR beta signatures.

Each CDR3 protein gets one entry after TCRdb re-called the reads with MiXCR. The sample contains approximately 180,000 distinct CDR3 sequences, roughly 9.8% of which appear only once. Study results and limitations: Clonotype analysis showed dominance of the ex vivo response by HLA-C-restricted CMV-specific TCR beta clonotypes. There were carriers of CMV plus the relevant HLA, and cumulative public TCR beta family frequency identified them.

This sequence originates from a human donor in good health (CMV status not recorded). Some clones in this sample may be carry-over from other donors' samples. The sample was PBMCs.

The CDR3 protein is CASKAYARGRGETQYF. CDR3 nucleotides: TGTGCCAGCAAAGCTTATGCTCGGGGGAGGGGGGAGACCCAGTACTTC. This rearrangement joins TRBV7-2 to TRBJ2-5; possible D gene TRBD2, 7 bases. Per the germline V gene, CDR1 is SGHTA and CDR2 is FQGNSA. The CDR3 is 16 amino acids. Between the trimmed V and J ends, which lost 7 bases and 5 bases, there was a span of 23 bases.